This entry concerns a single T cell receptor beta chain. Its specificity is unknown. The primer mix had 60 Vbeta and 13 Jbeta primers. TCRdb keeps only in-frame clones here, not all; method: immunoSEQ multiplex PCR. The data show about 180,000 clones, about 80% seen once. The germline gives CDR1 MDHEN, CDR2 SYDVKM. Trimming shortened V by 7 bases and J by 7 bases, and 11 bases separated the two germline ends. The CDR3 runs to 12 residues. This sample was included in a study of cytomegalovirus exposure and HLA in healthy donors. Study-wide results and limits: Rarity marked most TCR sequences, yet some public TCRs occurred in many donors. Prior analysis indicated that the majority of TCR beta V segments exhibited productivity approximately 87% or approximately 30% of the time. A few CMV-associated chains proved CMV antigen-specific in vitro.

This clonotype originated in a woman in her sixties or seventies in good health and CMV-seropositive. Source material: PBMCs. The chain carries TRBV28 and TRBJ2-1; D gene ambiguous. This CDR3 is CASTTARNEQFF. The CDR3 DNA reads TGTGCCAGCACCACCGCGCGTAATGAGCAGTTCTTC.